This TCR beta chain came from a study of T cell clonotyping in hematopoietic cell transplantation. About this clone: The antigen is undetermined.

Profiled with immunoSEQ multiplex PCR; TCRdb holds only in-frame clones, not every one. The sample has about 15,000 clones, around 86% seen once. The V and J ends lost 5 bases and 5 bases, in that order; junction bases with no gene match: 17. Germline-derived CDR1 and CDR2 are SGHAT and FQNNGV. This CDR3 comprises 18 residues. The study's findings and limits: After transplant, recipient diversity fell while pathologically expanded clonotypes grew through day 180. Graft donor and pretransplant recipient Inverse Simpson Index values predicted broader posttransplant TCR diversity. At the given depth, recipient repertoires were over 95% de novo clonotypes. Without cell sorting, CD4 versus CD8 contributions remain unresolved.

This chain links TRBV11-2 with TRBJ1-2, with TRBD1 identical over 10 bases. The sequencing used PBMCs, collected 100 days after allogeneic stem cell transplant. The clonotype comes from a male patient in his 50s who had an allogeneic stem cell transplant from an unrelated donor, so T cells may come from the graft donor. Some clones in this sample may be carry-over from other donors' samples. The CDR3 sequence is CASSLNGDRGFPPYGYTF. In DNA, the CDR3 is TGTGCCAGCAGCCTTAACGGGGACAGGGGTTTCCCACCTTATGGCTACACCTTC.